The 17 T cell receptor beta chains reported below all come from one sample, sequenced in a study of blood T cell repertoires in COVID-19. The method was immunoSEQ multiplex PCR; TCRdb's version includes in-frame clones alone and lacks a portion of them. The sample holds a few hundred thousand clones; 89% are singletons and the top ten take 0.95% to 1.5%. The sequencing sample was made of peripheral blood. These receptors were obtained from a man aged 35 to 55 with acute or convalescent COVID-19.

The CDR3 spells CASSLISQSSEAFF. CDR3 DNA: TGTGCCAGCAGTTTAATTAGCCAGTCATCTGAAGCTTTCTTT. The J gene is TRBJ1-1, the V gene TRBV28; no firm D call. The CDR3 extends over 14 amino acids. Trimming removed 2 bases from V and 6 bases from J, with 13 bases in between. Germline V gives CDR1 MDHEN, CDR2 SYDVKM.

CDR3 bases: TGTGCCACCAGTGATTTCCGGGGACAGGGAAATGAAAAACTGTTTTTT. It encodes CATSDFRGQGNEKLFF. The rearrangement uses TRBV24-1 and TRBJ1-4; 9 bases fit TRBD1. The CDR3 is made up of 16 amino acids. V lost 1 base and J lost 5; bases outside the gene matches: 4. Per the germline V gene, CDR1 is KGHDR and CDR2 is SFDVKD.

This chain joins TRBV3-1 (or the pseudogene TRBV3-2) and TRBJ1-1; no definite D call. The CDR3 covers 13 residues. CDR1 is LGHDT and CDR2 is YNNKEL in the germline V gene (reference sequence). The ends were cut back, 3 bases at V and 10 bases at J, with 15 bases in the middle. The CDR3 loop reads CASSHGEYPLAFF. CDR3 nucleotides: TGTGCCAGCAGCCACGGGGAGTACCCCTTAGCTTTCTTT.

This chain connects TRBV5-6 to TRBJ1-4; D call uncertain. Trimming removed 2 bases at V and 1 base at J, with 9 bases between. Germline CDR1 is SGHDT and CDR2 is YYEEEE. The CDR3 covers 15 residues. DNA for the CDR3: TGTGCCAGCAGCTTCGCCTCGGGAACTAATGAAAAACTGTTTTTT. This sequence encodes CASSFASGTNEKLFF.

The rearrangement uses TRBV3-1 (or the pseudogene TRBV3-2) and TRBJ2-1; D may be TRBD2 (5 bases). The CDR3 covers 13 residues. The V end was cut by 1 base, the J end by 8 bases, with 9 bases between. CDR1 is LGHDT and CDR2 is YNNKEL in the germline V gene (reference sequence). Written as DNA, the CDR3 is TGTGCCAGCAGCCAAGGCCTGAGGGATGAGCAGTTCTTC. It encodes CASSQGLRDEQFF.

The CDR3 DNA reads as TGCGCCAGCAGCTTAATGCGGGTCAGCTCCTACAATGAGCAGTTCTTC. It encodes CASSLMRVSSYNEQFF. The V gene is TRBV5-1, the J gene TRBJ2-1, with D perhaps TRBD2 (5 bases). Trimming removed 2 bases from V and 0 bases from J, with 12 bases in between. The V gene's germline CDR1 is SGHRS and CDR2 YFSETQ. The CDR3 contains 16 residues. Supplemented by reference TRBV5-1 and TRBJ2-1, the full variable domain reads KAGVTQTPRYLIKTRGQQVTLSCSPISGHRSVSWYQQTPGQGLQFLFEYFSETQRNKGNFPGRFSGRQFSNSRSEMNVSTLELGDSALYLCASSLMRVSSYNEQFFGPGTRLTVL.

The CDR3 sequence: CASRTYRGLSLGSPLHF. The CDR3 coding sequence is TGTGCCAGCAGGACTTACAGGGGATTAAGTTTGGGTTCACCCCTCCACTTT. The chain employs TRBV28 and TRBJ1-6; 7 bases agree with TRBD1. CDR1 MDHEN and CDR2 SYDVKM come from the germline V gene. V lost 6 bases to trimming and J lost 9 bases; unmatched junction nucleotides: 17. The CDR3 has 17 amino acids.

The chain employs TRBV2 and TRBJ2-7; TRBD1 aligns across 8 bases. With V trimmed by 3 bases and J by 5 bases, 6 bases remained unmatched. The length of the CDR3 is 14 residues. Germline V gives CDR1 SNHLY, CDR2 FYNNEI. In nucleotides, the CDR3 is TGTGCCAGCAGTGAGACAGGGGCGGGCCACGAGCAGTACTTC. Translated: CASSETGAGHEQYF.

This chain uses TRBV7-2 with TRBJ2-7; perhaps TRBD2 as D (5 bases). CDR1 is SGHTA, CDR2 FQGNSA, per germline. The CDR3 is 14 amino acids. The V end was cut by 6 bases, the J end by 7 bases, with 19 bases between. For the CDR3, the DNA is TGTGCCAGCAGGTCGGATCGGGAAATGGGGGAGCAGTACTTC. This codes for CASRSDREMGEQYF.

This clone has just a few counts. This chain joins TRBV2 and TRBJ2-7; 11 nucleotides line up with TRBD2. The junction had 20 bases not matched to a gene; V was cut back by 8 bases and J by 5 bases. The CDR3 sequence is 18 residues long. Germline CDR1 is SNHLY and CDR2 is FYNNEI. The CDR3 coding sequence is TGTGCCAGCGGAGCCGGGACTAGCGGACCTTTGGGCGCGGACGAGCAGTACTTC. This codes for CASGAGTSGPLGADEQYF.

This chain connects TRBV7-2 to TRBJ2-2; perhaps TRBD2 as D (5 bases). CDR1 and CDR2 from the germline V gene are SGHTA and FQGNSA. CDR3 length: 14 amino acids. The V end lost 4 bases, the J end lost 4 bases, and 10 bases lay between the germline ends. In nucleotides, the CDR3 is TGTGCCAGCAGCTCTACTAGGAGCACCGGGGAGCTGTTTTTT. It codes for CASSSTRSTGELFF.

The chain recombines TRBV20-1 with TRBJ2-2; D remains unclear. CDR3 length: 12 residues. CDR1 and CDR2 from the germline V gene are DFQATT and SNEGSKA (reference sequence). With 3 bases removed from V and 1 base from J, the gap between germline ends came to 3 bases. The CDR3 nucleotides read TGCAGTGCTAGTCTGAACACCGGGGAGCTGTTTTTT. As protein: CSASLNTGELFF.

The rearrangement uses TRBV9 and TRBJ2-7, with D tentatively TRBD1 (6 bases). The germline V and J ends were trimmed by 3 bases and 4 bases, with 11 bases remaining between them. Looked up from germline, CDR1 is SGDLS and CDR2 is YYNGEE. The CDR3 runs 13 residues. CDR3 DNA sequence: TGTGCCAGCAGCGGCGGACAGCGTTACGAGCAGTACTTC. Translating gives CASSGGQRYEQYF.

V gene TRBV6-4 combines with J gene TRBJ2-5; D is undetermined. The CDR3 is made up of 12 amino acids. Germline V gene data show CDR1 as MRHNA and CDR2 as SNTAGT. The CDR3 region is CPRAITQETQYF. The CDR3 nucleotides are TGTCCCCGAGCTATAACGCAAGAGACCCAGTACTTC.

The DNA for the CDR3 is TGCGCCAGCAGCTTGGTCCAGGCAGCTGGAAACACCATATATTTT. Translation: CASSLVQAAGNTIYF. V gene TRBV5-1 combines with J gene TRBJ1-3; D uncertain. Trimming took 0 bases from V and 2 from J, leaving 9 bases between them. CDR3 length equals 15 residues. The germline V gene has CDR1 SGHRS and CDR2 YFSETQ.

V usage is TRBV27 and J usage is TRBJ2-7; possibly TRBD2 for D (6 bases). V lost 6 bases and J 3 bases, leaving 15 bases between the germline ends. CDR1 is MNHEY and CDR2 is SMNVEV in the germline V gene (reference sequence). The CDR3 extends over 14 amino acids. CDR3: CASRPRGGYYEQYF. CDR3 nucleotide sequence: TGTGCCAGCAGACCACGTGGGGGGTACTACGAGCAGTACTTC.

V usage is TRBV19 and J usage is TRBJ1-5; the D is unclear. The CDR3 runs 14 residues. Germline V gene data show CDR1 as LNHDA and CDR2 as SQIVND (reference sequence). The V end was cut by 5 bases, the J end by 11 bases, with 19 bases between. The CDR3 region is CASSGPSGNKAQHF. CDR3 DNA: TGTGCCAGTAGTGGTCCGTCGGGGAATAAGGCCCAGCATTTT.